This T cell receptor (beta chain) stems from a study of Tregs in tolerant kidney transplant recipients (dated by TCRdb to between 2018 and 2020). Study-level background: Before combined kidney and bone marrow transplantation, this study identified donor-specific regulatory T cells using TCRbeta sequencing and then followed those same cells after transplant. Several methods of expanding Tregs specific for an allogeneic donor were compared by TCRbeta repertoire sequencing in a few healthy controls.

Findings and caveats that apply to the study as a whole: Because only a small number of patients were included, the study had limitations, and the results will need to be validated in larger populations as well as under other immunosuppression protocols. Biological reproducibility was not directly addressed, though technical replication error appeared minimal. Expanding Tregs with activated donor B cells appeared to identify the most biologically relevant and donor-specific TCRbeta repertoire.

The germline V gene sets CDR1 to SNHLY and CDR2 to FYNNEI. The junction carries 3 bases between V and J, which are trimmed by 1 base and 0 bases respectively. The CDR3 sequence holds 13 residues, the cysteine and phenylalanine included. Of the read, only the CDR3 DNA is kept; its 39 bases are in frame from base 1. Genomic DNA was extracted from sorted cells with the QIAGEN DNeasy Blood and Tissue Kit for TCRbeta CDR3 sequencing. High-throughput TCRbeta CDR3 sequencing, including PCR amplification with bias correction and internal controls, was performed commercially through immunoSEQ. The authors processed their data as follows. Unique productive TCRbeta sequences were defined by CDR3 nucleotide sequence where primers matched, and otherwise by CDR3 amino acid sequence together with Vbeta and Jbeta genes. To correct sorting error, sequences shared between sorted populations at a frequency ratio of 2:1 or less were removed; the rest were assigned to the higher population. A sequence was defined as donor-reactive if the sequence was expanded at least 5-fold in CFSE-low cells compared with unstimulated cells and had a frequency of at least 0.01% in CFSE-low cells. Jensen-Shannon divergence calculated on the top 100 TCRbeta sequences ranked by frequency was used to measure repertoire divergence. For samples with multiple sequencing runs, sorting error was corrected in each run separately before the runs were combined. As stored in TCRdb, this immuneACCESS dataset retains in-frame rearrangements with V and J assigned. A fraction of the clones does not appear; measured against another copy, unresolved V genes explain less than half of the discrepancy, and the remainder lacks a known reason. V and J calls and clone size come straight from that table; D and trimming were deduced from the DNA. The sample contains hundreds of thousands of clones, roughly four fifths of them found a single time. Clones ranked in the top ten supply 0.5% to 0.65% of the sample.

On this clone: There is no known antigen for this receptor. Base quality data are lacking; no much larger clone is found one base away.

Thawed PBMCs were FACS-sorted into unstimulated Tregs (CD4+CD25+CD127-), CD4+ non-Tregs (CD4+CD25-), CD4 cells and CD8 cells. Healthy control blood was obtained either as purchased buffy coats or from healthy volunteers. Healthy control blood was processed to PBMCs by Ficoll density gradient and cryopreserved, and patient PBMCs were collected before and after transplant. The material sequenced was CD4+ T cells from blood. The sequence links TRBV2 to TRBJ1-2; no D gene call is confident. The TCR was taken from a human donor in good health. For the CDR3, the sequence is CASSEVPNYGYTF. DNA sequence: TGTGCCAGCAGTGAAGTTCCTAACTATGGCTACACCTTC.